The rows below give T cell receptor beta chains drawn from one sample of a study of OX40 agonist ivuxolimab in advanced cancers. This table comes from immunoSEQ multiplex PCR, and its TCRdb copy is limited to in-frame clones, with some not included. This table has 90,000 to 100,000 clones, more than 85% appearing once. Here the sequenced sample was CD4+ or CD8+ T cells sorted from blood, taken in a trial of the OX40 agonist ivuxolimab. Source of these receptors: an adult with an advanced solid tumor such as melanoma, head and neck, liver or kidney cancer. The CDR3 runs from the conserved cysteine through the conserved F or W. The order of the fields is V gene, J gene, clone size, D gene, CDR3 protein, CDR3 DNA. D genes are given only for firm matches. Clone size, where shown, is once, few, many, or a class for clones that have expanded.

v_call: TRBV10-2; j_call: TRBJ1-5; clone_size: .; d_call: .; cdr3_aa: CASSDGGFSNQPQHF; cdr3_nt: TGCGCCAGCAGTGACGGGGGCTTTAGCAATCAGCCCCAGCATTTT
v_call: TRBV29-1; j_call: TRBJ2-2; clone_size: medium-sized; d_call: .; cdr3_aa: CSGYLGTGELFF; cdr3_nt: TGCAGCGGGTACCTGGGTACCGGGGAGCTGTTTTTT
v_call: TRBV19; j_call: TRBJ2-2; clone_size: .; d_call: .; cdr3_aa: CASSIGTTTGELFF; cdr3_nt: TGTGCCAGTAGTATTGGGACCACCACCGGGGAGCTGTTTTTT
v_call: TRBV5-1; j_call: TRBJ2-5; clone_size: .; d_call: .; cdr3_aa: CASSLETGDLETQYF; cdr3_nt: TGCGCCAGCAGCTTGGAGACTGGGGATTTGGAGACCCAGTACTTC
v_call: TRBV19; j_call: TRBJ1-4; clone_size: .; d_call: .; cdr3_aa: CASSIQRQSEKLFF; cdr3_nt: TGTGCCAGTAGTATCCAACGACAGTCGGAAAAACTGTTTTTT
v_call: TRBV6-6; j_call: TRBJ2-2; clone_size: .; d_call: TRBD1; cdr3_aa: CASTGQGTGELFF; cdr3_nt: TGTGCCAGCACGGGACAGGGCACCGGGGAGCTGTTTTTT
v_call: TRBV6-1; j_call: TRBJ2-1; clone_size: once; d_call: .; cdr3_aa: CASSDRGLYNEQFF; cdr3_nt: TGTGCCAGCAGTGATAGGGGCCTCTACAATGAGCAGTTCTTC
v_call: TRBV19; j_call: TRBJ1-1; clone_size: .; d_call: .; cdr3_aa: CASSIDRANTEAFF; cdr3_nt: TGTGCCAGTAGTATAGATAGGGCGAACACTGAAGCTTTCTTT
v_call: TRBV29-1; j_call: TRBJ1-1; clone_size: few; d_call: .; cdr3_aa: CSVEAGGTEAFF; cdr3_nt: TGCAGCGTTGAAGCAGGAGGCACTGAAGCTTTCTTT
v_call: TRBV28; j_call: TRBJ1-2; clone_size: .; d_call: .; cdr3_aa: CASSSPPMLPGYTF; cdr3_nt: TGTGCCAGCAGTTCCCCCCCCATGTTACCTGGCTACACCTTC
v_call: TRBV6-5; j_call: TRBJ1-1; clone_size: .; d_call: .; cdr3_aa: CANGAGAFDTEAFF; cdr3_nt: TGTGCCAATGGGGCAGGGGCGTTCGACACTGAAGCTTTCTTT
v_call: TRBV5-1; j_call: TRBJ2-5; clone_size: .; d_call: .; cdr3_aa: CASRPGPSGETQYF; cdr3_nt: TGCGCCAGCAGACCCGGACCCTCGGGAGAGACCCAGTACTTC
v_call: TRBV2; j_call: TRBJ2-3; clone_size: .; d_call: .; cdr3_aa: CASSVRDTQYF; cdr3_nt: TGTGCCAGCAGTGTCAGGGATACGCAGTATTTT
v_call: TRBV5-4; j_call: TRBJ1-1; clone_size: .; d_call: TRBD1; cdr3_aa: CASRPTGISEAFF; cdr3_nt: TGTGCCAGCAGACCGACAGGGATTTCTGAAGCTTTCTTT
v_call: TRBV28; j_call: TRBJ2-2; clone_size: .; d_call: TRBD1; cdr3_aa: CASIHRTGKGTGELFF; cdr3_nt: TGTGCCAGCATCCACCGGACAGGGAAAGGGACCGGGGAGCTGTTTTTT
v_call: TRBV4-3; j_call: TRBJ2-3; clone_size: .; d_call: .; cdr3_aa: CASSRETRTSHTTQYF; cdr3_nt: TGCGCCAGCAGCCGGGAGACTCGTACCTCCCACACGACGCAGTATTTT
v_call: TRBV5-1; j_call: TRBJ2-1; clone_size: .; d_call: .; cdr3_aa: CASSLNGDRYNEQFF; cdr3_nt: TGCGCCAGCAGCTTGAATGGGGATAGGTACAATGAGCAGTTCTTC